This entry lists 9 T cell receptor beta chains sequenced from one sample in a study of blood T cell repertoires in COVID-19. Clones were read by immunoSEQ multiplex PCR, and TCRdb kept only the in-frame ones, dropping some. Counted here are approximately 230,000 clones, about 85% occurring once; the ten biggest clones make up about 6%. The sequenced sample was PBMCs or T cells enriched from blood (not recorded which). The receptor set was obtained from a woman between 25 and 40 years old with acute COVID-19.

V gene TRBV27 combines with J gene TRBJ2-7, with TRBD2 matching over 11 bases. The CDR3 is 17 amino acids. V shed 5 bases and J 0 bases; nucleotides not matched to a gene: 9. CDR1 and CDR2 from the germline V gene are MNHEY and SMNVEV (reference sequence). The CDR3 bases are TGTGCCAGCAGTCAGCCGGGACTAGCGGACGGCTCCTACGAGCAGTACTTC. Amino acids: CASSQPGLADGSYEQYF.

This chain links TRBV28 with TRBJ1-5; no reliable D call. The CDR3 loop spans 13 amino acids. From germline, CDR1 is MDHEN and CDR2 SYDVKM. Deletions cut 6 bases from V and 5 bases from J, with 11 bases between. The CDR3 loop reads CASSPMAHQPQHF. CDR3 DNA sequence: TGTGCCAGCAGCCCGATGGCCCATCAGCCCCAGCATTTT.

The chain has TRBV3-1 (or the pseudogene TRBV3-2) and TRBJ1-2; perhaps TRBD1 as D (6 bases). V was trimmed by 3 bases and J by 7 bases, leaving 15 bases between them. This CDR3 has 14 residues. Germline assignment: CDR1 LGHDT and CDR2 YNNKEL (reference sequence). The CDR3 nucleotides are TGTGCCAGCAGCCAGGGGGCAGGACCTAGTGGCTACACCTTC. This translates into CASSQGAGPSGYTF.

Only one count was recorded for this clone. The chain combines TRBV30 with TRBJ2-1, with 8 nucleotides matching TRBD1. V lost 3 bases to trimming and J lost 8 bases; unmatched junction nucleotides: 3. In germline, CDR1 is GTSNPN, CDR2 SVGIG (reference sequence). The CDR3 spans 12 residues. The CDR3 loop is CAWRAGGHEQFF. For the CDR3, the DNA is TGTGCCTGGAGGGCAGGGGGCCATGAGCAGTTCTTC.

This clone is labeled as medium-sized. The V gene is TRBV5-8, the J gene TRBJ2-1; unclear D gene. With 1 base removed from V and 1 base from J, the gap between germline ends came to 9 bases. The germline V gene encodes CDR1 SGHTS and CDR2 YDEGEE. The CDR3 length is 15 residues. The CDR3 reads CASSLTALSYNEQFF. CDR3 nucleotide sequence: TGTGCCAGCAGCTTGACAGCCCTGTCCTACAATGAGCAGTTCTTC.

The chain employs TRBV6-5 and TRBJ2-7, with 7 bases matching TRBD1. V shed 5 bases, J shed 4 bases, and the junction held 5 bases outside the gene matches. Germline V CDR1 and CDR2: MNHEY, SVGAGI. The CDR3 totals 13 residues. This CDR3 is CASSRDSKYEQYF. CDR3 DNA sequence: TGTGCCAGCAGTCGGGACAGCAAATACGAGCAGTACTTC.

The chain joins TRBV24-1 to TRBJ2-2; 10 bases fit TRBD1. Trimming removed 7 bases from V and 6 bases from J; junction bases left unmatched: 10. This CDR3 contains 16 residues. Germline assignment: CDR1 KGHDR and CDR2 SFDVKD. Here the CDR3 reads CATRGPGQGYAGELFF. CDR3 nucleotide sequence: TGTGCCACCAGGGGACCGGGACAGGGGTATGCCGGGGAGCTGTTTTTT.

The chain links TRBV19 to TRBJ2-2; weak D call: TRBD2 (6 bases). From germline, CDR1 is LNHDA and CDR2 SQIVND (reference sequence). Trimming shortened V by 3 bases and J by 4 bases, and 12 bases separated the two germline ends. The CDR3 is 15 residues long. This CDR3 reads CASSISGVTTGELFF. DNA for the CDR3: TGTGCCAGTAGTATCTCGGGGGTAACCACCGGGGAGCTGTTTTTT. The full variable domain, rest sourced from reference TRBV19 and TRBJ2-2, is DGGITQSPKYLFRKEGQNVTLSCEQNLNHDAMYWYRQDPGQGLRLIYYSQIVNDFQKGDIAEGYSVSREKKESFPLTVTSAQKNPTAFYLCASSISGVTTGELFFGEGSRLTVL.

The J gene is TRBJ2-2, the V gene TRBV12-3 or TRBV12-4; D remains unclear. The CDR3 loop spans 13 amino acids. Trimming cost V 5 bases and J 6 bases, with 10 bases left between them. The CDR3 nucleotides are TGTGCCAGCAGTCCCAAGACACCCGGGGAGCTGTTTTTT. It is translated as CASSPKTPGELFF.